This T cell receptor beta chain was found in a study of blood T cells in healthy people across ages. Through a sample-barcoded 5' primer and a J-beta primer mix, a second PCR was run for roughly 6 to 11 cycles. A tag from a template-switch adaptor with 12 random nucleotides marked each cDNA molecule. MiXCR, applied by TCRdb to the 5' RACE reads, yields one record per CDR3 protein. The sample records about 2 million distinct CDR3 sequences, 40% to 55% being singletons. Germline V gives CDR1 SGHKS, CDR2 YYEKEE (reference sequence). The CDR3 spans 14 residues. V dropped 0 bases and J dropped 4 bases, with 10 bases sitting between them.

The rearrangement uses TRBV5-5 and TRBJ2-5; D remains ambiguous. This clonotype originated in a woman aged 35 to 49 in good health. Sequencing was performed on blood. CDR3 amino acids: CASSLGTMVETQYF. In DNA, the CDR3 is TGTGCCAGCAGCTTGGGTACTATGGTAGAGACCCAGTACTTC.